This TCR beta chain was retrieved from a study of sequential checkpoint blockade in melanoma. Study details: Maintenance nivolumab came after either treatment sequence.

Only in-frame clones appear in the TCRdb table, and some are missing; sequencing was by immunoSEQ multiplex PCR. The sample yields 10,000 or so clones, roughly 73% seen once. Germline V gene sequence: CDR1 SGHVS, CDR2 FQNEAQ. This CDR3 has 14 residues. V dropped 2 bases and J dropped 2 bases, with 10 bases sitting between them. As for treatment: randomized to nivolumab then ipilimumab (arm A) or the reverse (arm B). This TCR was sampled from a human donor with melanoma. Here the sequenced sample was CD8+ T cells sorted from blood (inferred from file names), taken from a patient given nivolumab and ipilimumab in sequence. The V gene is TRBV7-8, the J gene TRBJ2-7, with D tentatively TRBD1 (6 bases). As DNA, the CDR3 is TGTGCCAGCAGCTTACCGGACAGTACCTACGAGCAGTACGTC. Encoded protein: CASSLPDSTYEQYV.